This T cell receptor (beta chain) appears in the sequencing data of a study of blood T cell repertoires in COVID-19. The overall study: The cDNA or gDNA used as material had been derived from T cells, B-cell-depleted T cells, or PBMCs.

Original analysis: Quantification of nucleated cells was approximated via reference gene primer amplification. Sequencing used immunoSEQ multiplex PCR; TCRdb keeps in-frame clones, though not all of them. V, J and clone size are taken as reported in that table, and D and trimming were inferred from the DNA itself. In the table there are 200,000 to 250,000 clones, 81% of which are singletons. Trimming pared 0 bases from V and 7 bases from J, leaving 12 bases between. The CDR3 covers 14 residues. CDR1 is SGHAT, CDR2 FQNNGV, per germline. Researchers sorted participants into cohorts using their self-reported clinical history.

Sequenced sample: PBMCs or T cells enriched from blood (not recorded which). V and J are TRBV11-2 and TRBJ1-2; tentatively, D is TRBD1 (5 bases). This receptor was taken from a woman aged 50 to 60 with acute COVID-19. The CDR3: CASSLDPRGRGYTF. The CDR3 DNA is TGTGCCAGCAGCTTAGATCCAAGGGGTCGTGGCTACACCTTC.